There are a few counts of the clone carrying this T cell receptor beta chain. The read terminates 3 residues ahead of where the CDR3 ends, so the germline J gene completes it. The data are from a study of T cell clonality in common variable immunodeficiency. Sequencing input was equivalent genomic DNA from CVID and controls. The protocol was immunoSEQ multiplex PCR, while the TCRdb copy is restricted to in-frame clones and leaves out a portion. The sample yields 50,000 to 65,000 clones, without any singletons. CDR3 size: 14 residues. The V gene's germline CDR1 is SGHDT and CDR2 YYEEEE. With 5 bases clipped from V and 6 bases from J, the junction kept 7 bases outside the gene matches. Blood samples were heparinized, about 4.5 to 8.5 ml per donor.

The V call is TRBV5-6, the J call TRBJ1-5; 8 bases line up with TRBD1. Sequenced: peripheral blood mononuclear cells. The sequence was obtained from a person aged 18 to 70 in good health. The CDR3 bases that were read are TGTGCCAGCAGTTATAGACAGGGGAGTCAGCCC. It specifies CASSYRQGSQP. The CDR3 reads in full as CASSYRQGSQPQHF.